The sequence of this T cell receptor beta chain was determined in a study of cytomegalovirus exposure and HLA in healthy donors. General study points: Another analysis was done later, and it associated approximately 17,000 TCR beta sequences with HLA alleles at 0.05 false discovery rate.

There are 16 residues in the CDR3. The V segment lost 4 bases and the J segment 10 bases; nucleotides outside the gene matches: 15. Germline V gene lookup returns CDR1 LGHNA and CDR2 YSLEER. In this sample, this clone turned up a few times. Its target is not known. In the PCR, 60 Vbeta and 13 Jbeta primers were used. Libraries were prepared by immunoSEQ multiplex PCR; TCRdb keeps only in-frame clonotypes and omits some of them. The repertoire holds about 180,000 clones, with 80% as singletons. What was sequenced was PBMCs. This clonotype originated in a woman in her thirties in good health and CMV-seronegative. The V and J genes are TRBV4-3 and TRBJ1-1; 10 nucleotides match TRBD1. For the CDR3, the DNA is TGCGCCAGCAGCCCTACACCAGGGACAGGGGAAGTTGGAGCTTTCTTT. Translated, it gives CASSPTPGTGEVGAFF.